This T cell receptor (beta chain) was identified in a study of cytomegalovirus exposure and HLA in healthy donors. Study context: The study's early data release held 80 million to 95 million unique TCRs from HLA-typed donors. Findings and caveats of the study: It was 164 TCR beta chains that were listed as cytomegalovirus-associated. For presence/absence analyses, sequencing depth was assumed to be roughly uniform across donors. A link between a missense DCLRE1C variant and TCR beta V- and J-gene trimming emerged from a later analysis.

The PCR employed 60 Vbeta primers together with 13 Jbeta primers. Repertoires were generated with immunoSEQ multiplex PCR, while TCRdb's copy carries only in-frame clones and drops some. The data contain some 150,000 clones, roughly four fifths of them singletons. Looked up from germline, CDR1 is SGHRS and CDR2 is YFSETQ. The ends were cut back, 2 bases at V and 5 bases at J, with 14 bases in the middle. This CDR3 comprises 15 residues. On this clone: Its antigen is still unknown.

The chain carries TRBV5-1 and TRBJ2-1; D is perhaps TRBD2 (6 bases). Sequencing was performed on PBMCs. The sequence derives from a young man in good health and CMV-seropositive. The CDR3 here is CASSLWGERDNEQFF. The CDR3 DNA follows: TGCGCCAGCAGCTTATGGGGGGAAAGAGACAATGAGCAGTTCTTC.